What follows are 25 T cell receptor beta chains derived from one specimen sequenced in a study of T-cell reconstitution after alpha-beta-depleted transplantation in children. The TCRbeta library incorporated unique molecular identifiers. One entry per CDR3 protein results from TCRdb running MiXCR on the PCR reads. The top ten hold 3% to 4.5% of the sample, which has about 410,000 distinct CDR3 sequences, over 20% seen once. Material: PBMCs from the stem cell graft donor, obtained from the stem cell graft. Source of these receptors: a human donor who donated a stem cell graft to a child with acute myeloid leukemia.

The CDR3 coding sequence is TGTGCCAGCAGCTTAAATCCCGGGCAGGGTTCTAACTATGGCTACACCTTC. It specifies CASSLNPGQGSNYGYTF. The V gene is TRBV7-3, the J gene TRBJ1-2; maybe TRBD1 (5 bases). The ends were cut back, 1 base at V and 0 bases at J, with 15 bases in the middle. Germline V CDR1 and CDR2: SGHTA, FQGTGA. The CDR3 sequence is 17 residues long. The full variable domain, with the rest looked up from reference TRBV7-3 and TRBJ1-2, is GAGVSQTPSNKVTEKGKYVELRCDPISGHTALYWYRQSLGQGPEFLIYFQGTGAADDSGLPNDRFFAVRPEGSVSTLKIQRTERGDSAVYLCASSLNPGQGSNYGYTFGSGTRLTVV.

In this sample, this clonotype turned up a few times. The chain employs TRBV6-1 and TRBJ2-2, with TRBD2 identical over 8 bases. CDR1 is MNHNS, CDR2 SASEGT, per germline. V gave up 8 bases and J gave up 5 bases; unmatched junction bases: 7. The CDR3 covers 14 residues. The CDR3 region is CASCGLAGTGELFF. As DNA, the CDR3 is TGTGCCAGCTGTGGACTAGCTGGGACCGGGGAGCTGTTTTTT.

V gene TRBV20-1 combines with J gene TRBJ2-3; D ambiguous. V was shortened by 3 bases and J by 3 bases, with 7 bases between the two germline ends. The germline gives CDR1 DFQATT, CDR2 SNEGSKA (reference sequence). This CDR3 is 12 amino acids long. The CDR3 region has the DNA TGCAGTGCTAGCCTGAGAACAGATACGCAGTATTTT. Its translation is CSASLRTDTQYF.

The J gene is TRBJ2-3, the V gene TRBV12-3 or TRBV12-4; TRBD1 is a possible D gene (5 bases). There are 15 residues in the CDR3. The ends were cut back, 6 bases at V and 4 bases at J, with 17 bases in the middle. In DNA form, the CDR3 reads TGTGCCAGCAGGCGAACCGCAGGGCTAGCAGATACGCAGTATTTT. Protein: CASRRTAGLADTQYF.

This clonotype was picked up many times. The genes are TRBV7-3 and TRBJ2-7, with 8 bases lining up with TRBD2. The J segment lost 2 bases and the V segment lost 1 base, leaving 1 base of the junction unmatched. This CDR3 is built from 14 residues. Germline V lookup: CDR1 SGHTA, CDR2 FQGTGA. CDR3 DNA sequence: TGTGCCAGCAGCTTAATAGCGGGAACCTACGAGCAGTACTTC. Protein sequence: CASSLIAGTYEQYF.

Ten or more counts support this clonotype. The chain couples TRBV29-1 to TRBJ2-7; perhaps TRBD2 as D (6 bases). Trimming stripped 3 bases from V and 6 bases from J, with 15 bases between. The CDR3 is made up of 13 amino acids. Germline values: CDR1 SQVTM, CDR2 ANQGSEA. CDR3 coding DNA: TGCAGCGTTGAGACGGGACGGGGAGGCGAGCAGTACTTC. Translating it yields CSVETGRGGEQYF.

This clonotype was counted a few times. The CDR3 protein is CASSQVTGDAGELFF. CDR3 bases: TGCGCCAGCAGCCAAGTTACGGGAGACGCCGGGGAGCTGTTTTTT. V usage is TRBV4-1 and J usage is TRBJ2-2; tentative D call: TRBD2 (6 bases). Between the trimmed V and J ends, which lost 1 base and 6 bases, there was a span of 12 bases. From germline, CDR1 is MGHRA and CDR2 YSYEKL. The CDR3 extends over 15 amino acids.

This clonotype occurred a few times. The chain is built from TRBV10-3 and TRBJ2-2; D is unresolved. V was trimmed by 2 bases and J by 6 bases, leaving 10 bases between them. The CDR3 is 14 amino acids. Germline assignment: CDR1 ENHRY and CDR2 SYGVKD. In DNA, the CDR3 is TGTGCCATCAGTGAGAGACCCCCCCCCGGGGAGCTGTTTTTT. Translation gives CAISERPPPGELFF.

This clonotype was observed many times. The chain is built from TRBV5-1 and TRBJ2-7; the match to TRBD1 covers 7 bases. The CDR3 length is 13 residues. Trimming took 4 bases from V and 6 from J; bases not matched to a gene: 7. Germline assignment: CDR1 SGHRS and CDR2 YFSETQ. In DNA, the CDR3 is TGCGCCAGCAGCCTTACAGGGGATGGCGAGCAGTACTTC. Residues: CASSLTGDGEQYF.

V usage is TRBV20-1 and J usage is TRBJ1-6; D is ambiguous. The CDR3 has 17 residues. Looked up from germline, CDR1 is DFQATT and CDR2 is SNEGSKA (reference sequence). The V and J ends lost 0 bases and 0 bases respectively, with 12 bases between them. As DNA, the CDR3 is TGCAGTGCTAGAGACAGACACGATAGCTCCTATAATTCACCCCTCCACTTT. This translates into CSARDRHDSSYNSPLHF.

This chain links TRBV10-1 with TRBJ2-7; D ambiguous. Trimming took off 5 bases at V and 4 bases at J, with 18 bases between the two ends. This CDR3 has 15 residues. Germline lookup yields CDR1 WNHNN and CDR2 SYGVQD (reference sequence). CDR3: CASSPDTSFYYEQYF. The CDR3 DNA follows: TGCGCCAGCAGTCCAGACACTTCGTTTTATTACGAGCAGTACTTC.

This clonotype was counted many times. The V and J genes are TRBV4-3 and TRBJ2-1, with D unclear. CDR1 and CDR2 (germline): LGHNA, YSLEER. The ends were cut back, 0 bases at V and 3 bases at J, with 6 bases in the middle. The CDR3 sequence is 14 residues long. The CDR3 spells CASSQDRDYNEQFF. In nucleotides, the CDR3 is TGCGCCAGCAGCCAAGACCGCGACTACAATGAGCAGTTCTTC.

This chain joins TRBV20-1 and TRBJ2-1; tentative D call: TRBD1 (6 bases). CDR3 length: 14 residues. CDR1 and CDR2 (germline): DFQATT, SNEGSKA (reference sequence). The V gene lost 3 bases and the J gene lost 0 bases, with 9 bases spanning the gap. CDR3 DNA sequence: TGCAGTGCTAGGACAGGACTCTCCTACAATGAGCAGTTCTTC. Its protein product is CSARTGLSYNEQFF.

This clonotype was observed many times. The chain is built from TRBV28 and TRBJ1-2, with D maybe TRBD1 (5 bases). V was pared by 5 bases and J by 2 bases, with 9 bases between. Per germline, CDR1 MDHEN and CDR2 SYDVKM. The CDR3 runs 13 residues. The CDR3 DNA follows: TGTGCCAGCAGTCTACAGGAAAACTATGGCTACACCTTC. Translation gives CASSLQENYGYTF.

This clonotype was counted at least ten times. V is TRBV20-1 and J is TRBJ2-1, with D possibly matching TRBD2 (6 bases). The CDR3 contains 12 residues. Germline CDR1 and CDR2: DFQATT and SNEGSKA (reference sequence). In nucleotides, the CDR3 is TGCCGGATTAGCGGAGCCTACAATGAGCAGTTCTTC. Its translation: CRISGAYNEQFF.

This clonotype appeared many times. The chain is built from TRBV27 and TRBJ2-2; weak D call: TRBD2 (5 bases). Germline CDR1 reads MNHEY; CDR2 reads SMNVEV (reference sequence). There are 15 residues in the CDR3. Between the trimmed V and J ends, which lost 7 bases and 4 bases, there was a span of 16 bases. CDR3 DNA: TGTGCCAGCAAGAGGAGGACCGATTCCACCGGGGAGCTGTTTTTT. Its protein product is CASKRRTDSTGELFF.

This clonotype was counted between two and nine times. The chain recombines TRBV20-1 with TRBJ2-3; the match to TRBD2 covers 9 bases. Germline-derived CDR1 and CDR2 are DFQATT and SNEGSKA (reference sequence). The ends lost 1 base at V and 2 bases at J; junction bases unmatched: 7. The CDR3 has 16 residues. The CDR3 nucleotides are TGCAGTGCTAGAGTGGCTAGCGGGAAGGACACAGATACGCAGTATTTT. It translates to CSARVASGKDTDTQYF.

The CDR3 coding sequence is TGCGCCAGCAGCCAAGAATCCGGACACAGGGGCAGGGTGTACACCGGGGAGCTGTTTTTT. This codes for CASSQESGHRGRVYTGELFF. This chain links TRBV4-3 with TRBJ2-2, with TRBD1 matching over 7 bases. The CDR3 spans 20 residues. V dropped 0 bases and J dropped 3; count of bases not matched to a gene: 16. Germline V lookup: CDR1 LGHNA, CDR2 YSLEER.

The rearrangement links TRBV7-3 to TRBJ1-2; weak D call: TRBD1 (5 bases). The CDR3 contains 12 residues. Germline CDR1 and CDR2: SGHTA and FQGTGA. The V end lost 0 bases, the J end lost 8 bases, and 7 bases lay between the germline ends. CDR3 sequence: CASSLTGEGYTF. The DNA of the CDR3 is TGTGCCAGCAGCTTAACAGGGGAGGGCTACACCTTC.

This chain joins TRBV6-5 and TRBJ2-3; D may be TRBD1 (5 bases). In germline, CDR1 is MNHEY, CDR2 SVGAGI. The CDR3 is 17 residues long. Trimming removed 2 bases from V and 1 base from J, with 16 bases in between. CDR3 bases: TGTGCCAGCAGTTACAAAGGGGCAGGGATGGGCACAGATACGCAGTATTTT. This gives the protein CASSYKGAGMGTDTQYF.

This clonotype has only a few counts. A read error may explain this, as a much larger clone is one base away. V is TRBV28 and J is TRBJ2-3; D is perhaps TRBD2 (5 bases). The CDR3 is 11 residues long. Per the germline V gene, CDR1 is MDHEN and CDR2 is SYDVKM. V shed 6 bases and J shed 7 bases, with 8 bases lying between them. CDR3 DNA sequence: TGTGCCAGCAGCCGGGGAAATACGCAGTATTTT. It is translated as CASSRGNTQYF.

This clonotype was counted between two and nine times. One junction end does not reproduce the germline sequence, and a read error may be involved. The chain links TRBV20-1 to TRBJ2-7, with 8 bases identical to TRBD2. CDR1 and CDR2 from the germline V gene are DFQATT and SNEGSKA (reference sequence). This CDR3 region has 13 residues. The DNA of the CDR3 is TGCAGTGCTCCAAGCGGGAGCTCCCACGAGCAGTACTTC. Its translation is CSAPSGSSHEQYF.

This chain uses TRBV12-3 or TRBV12-4 with TRBJ1-1; D remains ambiguous. The CDR3 has 13 residues. V was clipped by 3 bases and J by 3 bases, with 8 bases between them. The DNA for the CDR3 is TGTGCCAGCAGTTTTTGGTCCGACACTGAAGCTTTCTTT. Amino acid sequence: CASSFWSDTEAFF.

The rearrangement joins TRBV29-1 to TRBJ2-7, with 12 bases lining up with TRBD2. Germline V gene lookup returns CDR1 SQVTM and CDR2 ANQGSEA. Unmatched junction bases numbered 4, after V lost 5 bases and J lost 5 bases. The CDR3 contains 13 residues. The CDR3 region is CSVRTSGTNEQYF. The CDR3 nucleotides read TGCAGCGTTAGGACTAGCGGGACAAACGAGCAGTACTTC.

This clonotype was counted only a few times. The V gene is TRBV5-6, the J gene TRBJ2-1; 8 bases align to TRBD2. Trimming at V came to 4 bases and at J to 6 bases, leaving 12 bases not matched to a gene. The germline CDR1 and CDR2 sequences are SGHDT and YYEEEE. The CDR3 has 16 amino acids. The CDR3 loop reads CASSDALAGFFNEQFF. The CDR3 DNA reads as TGTGCCAGCAGCGATGCCCTAGCGGGTTTCTTCAATGAGCAGTTCTTC.